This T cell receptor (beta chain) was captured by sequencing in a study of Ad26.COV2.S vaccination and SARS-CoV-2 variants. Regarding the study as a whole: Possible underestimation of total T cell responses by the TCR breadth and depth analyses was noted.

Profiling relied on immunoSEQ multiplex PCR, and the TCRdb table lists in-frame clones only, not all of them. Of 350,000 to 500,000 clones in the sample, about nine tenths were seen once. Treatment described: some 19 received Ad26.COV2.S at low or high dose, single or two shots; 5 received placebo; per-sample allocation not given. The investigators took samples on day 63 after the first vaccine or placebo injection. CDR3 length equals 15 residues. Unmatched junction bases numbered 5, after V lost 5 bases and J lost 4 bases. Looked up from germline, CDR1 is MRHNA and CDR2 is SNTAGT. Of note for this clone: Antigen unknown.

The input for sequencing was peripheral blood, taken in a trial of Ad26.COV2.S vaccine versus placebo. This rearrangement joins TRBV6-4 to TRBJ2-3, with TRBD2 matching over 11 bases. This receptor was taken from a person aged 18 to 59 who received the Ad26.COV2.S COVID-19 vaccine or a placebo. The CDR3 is CASSHTSGSSDTQYF. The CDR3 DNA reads TGTGCCAGCAGTCACACTAGCGGGAGTTCAGATACGCAGTATTTT.